Listed below are T cell receptor beta chains from one sample, sequenced in a study of blood T cell repertoires in COVID-19. Using immunoSEQ multiplex PCR, the repertoire was profiled, and TCRdb retains in-frame clones only, with some absent. The data contain approximately 320,000 clones, roughly 87% of them singletons. The sample taken for sequencing was PBMCs or T cells enriched from blood (not recorded which). These TCRs come from a woman aged 18-30 years who had recovered from COVID-19. CDR3s include the opening cysteine and the closing phenylalanine or tryptophan.

v_call	j_call	cdr3_aa
TRBV6-2/TRBV6-3	TRBJ2-5	CASSPVGEETQYF
TRBV28	TRBJ1-2	CASSSVGSGVDFYGYTF
TRBV7-8	TRBJ2-2	CASSRLVGENTGELFF
TRBV18	TRBJ1-1	CASERQGMNTEAFF
TRBV7-9	TRBJ1-2	CASSSGQVYGYTF
TRBV6-5	TRBJ1-5	CASNYPSQPQHF
TRBV25-1	TRBJ2-3	CASSKAGTDTQYF
TRBV28	TRBJ1-2	CASRTGGYYGYTF
TRBV7-9	TRBJ1-2	CASSPIDRGPNYGYTF
TRBV7-2	TRBJ1-1	CASSSLGQGNTEAFF
TRBV7-2	TRBJ2-3	CASSTSGTTRLRADTQYF
TRBV5-4	TRBJ2-6	CASSTRQGAQGANVLTF
TRBV4-3	TRBJ1-1	CASSQDLYRGGTEAFF
TRBV28	TRBJ2-2	CASSPVSNTGELFF
TRBV5-1	TRBJ1-2	CASSLEVGGARGYTF
TRBV5-3	TRBJ1-2	CARSGVYYGYTF
TRBV27	TRBJ2-7	CASSFTSGGTEQYF
TRBV28	TRBJ1-2	CASSTGGGYTF
TRBV3-1/TRBV3-2	TRBJ1-4	CASSTDRVTNEKLFF
TRBV6-1	TRBJ1-3	CASSEAGRGNTIYF
TRBV28	TRBJ1-4	CASSSPSRGDEKLFF
TRBV15	TRBJ2-3	CATSRDMSGQGADTQYF
TRBV10-3	TRBJ1-3	CAISRQGSSGNTIYF
TRBV13	TRBJ2-1	CASSSLNRAYNEQFF
TRBV4-3	TRBJ2-3	CASSRAGQGVADTQYF
TRBV5-6	TRBJ1-5	CASSLMVRADQPQHF
TRBV6-5	TRBJ1-4	CASSYTEGSTNEKLFF
TRBV6-2/TRBV6-3	TRBJ2-4	CASSYGLAGWREYF
TRBV9	TRBJ2-5	CASSSGGGLLWETQYF
TRBV7-9	TRBJ1-6	CASSLWTGSSYNSPLHF
TRBV14	TRBJ2-6	CASNRDRGRSGANVLTF
TRBV7-8	TRBJ1-5	CASSLRPDSLQSSNQPQHF
TRBV30	TRBJ2-3	CAWGPGTLADTQYF
TRBV28	TRBJ2-5	CASSPGRLGQETQYF
TRBV6-5	TRBJ2-1	CASSYSLEMNEQFF
TRBV30	TRBJ1-5	CAWRGRTGGNQPQHF
TRBV7-9	TRBJ1-2	CASSFGQGQSYGYTF
TRBV4-3	TRBJ1-4	CASSRSRGDRDEKLFF
TRBV5-6	TRBJ2-7	CASSLDLAGGPGEQYF
TRBV19	TRBJ2-4	CASSRVGLQTDIQYF
TRBV15	TRBJ2-3	CATSRVGGQGKDTQYF
TRBV18	TRBJ1-5	CASSVSEVQPQHF
TRBV5-1	TRBJ2-2	CASSRDRGRGTGELFF
TRBV4-3	TRBJ2-7	CASSQHRQGSYEQYF
TRBV9	TRBJ2-5	CASSVGAANQETQYF
TRBV6-5	TRBJ2-5	CASSYSFVSEQETQYF
TRBV28	TRBJ2-7	CASSLVRVQYF
TRBV3-1/TRBV3-2	TRBJ2-1	CASSPGTENNEQFF